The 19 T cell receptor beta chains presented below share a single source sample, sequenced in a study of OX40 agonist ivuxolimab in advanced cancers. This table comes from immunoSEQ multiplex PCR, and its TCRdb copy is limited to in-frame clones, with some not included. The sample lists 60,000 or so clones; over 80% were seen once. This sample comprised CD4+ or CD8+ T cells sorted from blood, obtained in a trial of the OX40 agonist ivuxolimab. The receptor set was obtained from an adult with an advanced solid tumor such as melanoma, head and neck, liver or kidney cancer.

Here the CDR3 DNA reads TGTGCCAGCAGTGAATATCTGATCGGAACGGGGGGCCCTAGCACAGATACGCAGTATTTT. Translating it yields CASSEYLIGTGGPSTDTQYF. The gene calls are TRBV6-1 and TRBJ2-3; D might be TRBD2 (7 bases). The CDR3 covers 20 residues. V was cut by 2 bases and J by 0 bases, with 24 bases left in between. The germline CDR1 and CDR2 sequences are MNHNS and SASEGT.

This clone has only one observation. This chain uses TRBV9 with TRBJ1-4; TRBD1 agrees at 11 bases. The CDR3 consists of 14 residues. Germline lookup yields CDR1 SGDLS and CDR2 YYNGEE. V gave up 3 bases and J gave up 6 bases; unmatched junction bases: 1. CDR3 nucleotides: TGTGCCAGCAGCGGGGACAGGGGGTATGAAAAACTGTTTTTT. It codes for CASSGDRGYEKLFF.

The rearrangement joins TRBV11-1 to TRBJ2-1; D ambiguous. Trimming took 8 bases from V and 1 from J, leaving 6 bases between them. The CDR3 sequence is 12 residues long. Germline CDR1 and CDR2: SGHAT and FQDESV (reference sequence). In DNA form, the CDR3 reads TGTGCCAGCTCCCAGTCCTACAATGAGCAGTTCTTC. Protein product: CASSQSYNEQFF. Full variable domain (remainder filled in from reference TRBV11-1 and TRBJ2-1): EAEVAQSPRYKITEKSQAVAFWCDPISGHATLYWYRQILGQGPELLVQFQDESVVDDSQLPKDRFSAERLKGVDSTLKIQPAELGDSAMYLCASSQSYNEQFFGPGTRLTVL.

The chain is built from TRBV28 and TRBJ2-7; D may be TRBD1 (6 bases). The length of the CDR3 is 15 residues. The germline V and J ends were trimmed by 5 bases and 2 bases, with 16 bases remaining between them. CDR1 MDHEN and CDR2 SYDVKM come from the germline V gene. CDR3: CASSRQALGAYEQYF. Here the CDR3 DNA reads TGTGCCAGCAGTCGACAGGCCCTGGGGGCCTACGAGCAGTACTTC. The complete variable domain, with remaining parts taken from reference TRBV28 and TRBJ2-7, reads DVKVTQSSRYLVKRTGEKVFLECVQDMDHENMFWYRQDPGLGLRLIYFSYDVKMKEKGDIPEGYSVSREKKERFSLILESASTNQTSMYLCASSRQALGAYEQYFGPGTRLTVT.

This CDR3 is CALGLGGNTEAFF. CDR3 nucleotides: TGTGCCCTGGGGCTGGGCGGGAACACTGAAGCTTTCTTT. This chain links TRBV30 with TRBJ1-1; a possible D gene is TRBD1 (5 bases). The V end lost 8 bases, the J end lost 1 base, and 14 bases lay between the germline ends. The germline gives CDR1 GTSNPN, CDR2 SVGIG (reference sequence). The CDR3 consists of 13 residues.

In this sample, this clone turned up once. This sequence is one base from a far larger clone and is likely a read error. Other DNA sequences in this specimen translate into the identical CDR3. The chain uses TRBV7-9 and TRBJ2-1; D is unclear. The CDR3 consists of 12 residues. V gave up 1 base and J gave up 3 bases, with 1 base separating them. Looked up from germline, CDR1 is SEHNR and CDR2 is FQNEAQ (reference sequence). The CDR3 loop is CASSLVYNEQFF. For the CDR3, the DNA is TGTGCCAGCAGCTTAGTCTACAATGAGCAGTTCTTC.

Written as DNA, the CDR3 is TGTGCCAGCAGTTACGGGGTGCAGGGTCTACAGCCCCAGCATTTT. Amino acids: CASSYGVQGLQPQHF. The chain is built from TRBV6-6 and TRBJ1-5; D perhaps matches TRBD1 (5 bases). Germline values: CDR1 MNHNY, CDR2 SVGAGI (reference sequence). This CDR3 has 15 amino acids. V lost 2 bases and J 7 bases, leaving 15 bases between the germline ends.

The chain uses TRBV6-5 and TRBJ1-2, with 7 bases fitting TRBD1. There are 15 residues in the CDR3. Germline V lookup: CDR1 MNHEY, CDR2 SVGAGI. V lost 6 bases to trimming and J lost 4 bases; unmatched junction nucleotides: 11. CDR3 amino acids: CASSAIPTGIYGYTF. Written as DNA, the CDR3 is TGTGCCAGCAGCGCCATCCCGACAGGGATCTATGGCTACACCTTC.

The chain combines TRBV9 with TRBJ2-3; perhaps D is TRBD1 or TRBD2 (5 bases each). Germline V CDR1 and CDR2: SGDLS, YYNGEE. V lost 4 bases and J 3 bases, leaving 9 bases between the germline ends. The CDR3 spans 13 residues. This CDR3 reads CASSTGTTDTQYF. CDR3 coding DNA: TGTGCCAGCAGCACGGGGACGACAGATACGCAGTATTTT.

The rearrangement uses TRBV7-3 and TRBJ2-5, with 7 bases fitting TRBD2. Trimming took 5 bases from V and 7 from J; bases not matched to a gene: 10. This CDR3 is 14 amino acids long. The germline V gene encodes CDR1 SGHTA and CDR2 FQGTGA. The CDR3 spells CASSPSGEGGTQYF. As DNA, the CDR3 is TGTGCCAGCAGCCCCAGCGGGGAAGGTGGGACCCAGTACTTC.

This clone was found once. CDR3 loop: CASSQVGGDTQYF. CDR3 sequence (DNA): TGTGCCAGCAGCCAAGTGGGGGGAGATACGCAGTATTTT. This chain joins TRBV14 and TRBJ2-3, with a tentative D call TRBD2 (6 bases). V dropped 1 base and J dropped 5 bases, with 7 bases sitting between them. This CDR3 is 13 amino acids long. Per germline, CDR1 SGHDN and CDR2 FVKESK.

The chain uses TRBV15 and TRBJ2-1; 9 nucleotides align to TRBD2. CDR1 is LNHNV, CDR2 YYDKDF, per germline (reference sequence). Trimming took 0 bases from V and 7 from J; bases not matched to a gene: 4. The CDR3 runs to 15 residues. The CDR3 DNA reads TGTGCCACCAGCAGAGATATCGGACTAGCGAATGAGCAGTTCTTC. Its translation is CATSRDIGLANEQFF.

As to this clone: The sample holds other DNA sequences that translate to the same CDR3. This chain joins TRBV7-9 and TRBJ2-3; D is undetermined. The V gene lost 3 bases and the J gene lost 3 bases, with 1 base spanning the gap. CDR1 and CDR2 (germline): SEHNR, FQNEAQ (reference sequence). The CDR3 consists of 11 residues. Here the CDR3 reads CASSLTDTQYF. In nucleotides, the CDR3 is TGTGCCAGCAGCTTGACAGATACGCAGTATTTT.

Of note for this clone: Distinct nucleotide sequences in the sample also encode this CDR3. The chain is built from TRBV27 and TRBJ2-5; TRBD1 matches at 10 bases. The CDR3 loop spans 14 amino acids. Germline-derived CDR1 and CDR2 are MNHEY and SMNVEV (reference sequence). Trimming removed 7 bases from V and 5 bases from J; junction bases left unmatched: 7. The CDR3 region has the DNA TGTGCCAGCACCCTGACAGGGGGCGGGGAGACCCAGTACTTC. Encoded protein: CASTLTGGGETQYF.

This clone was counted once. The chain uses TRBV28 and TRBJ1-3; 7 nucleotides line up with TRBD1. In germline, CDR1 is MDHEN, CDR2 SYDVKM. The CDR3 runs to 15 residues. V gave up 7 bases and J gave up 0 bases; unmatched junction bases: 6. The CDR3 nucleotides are TGTGCCAGCACGTTGACAGGGACCTCTGGAAACACCATATATTTT. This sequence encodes CASTLTGTSGNTIYF.

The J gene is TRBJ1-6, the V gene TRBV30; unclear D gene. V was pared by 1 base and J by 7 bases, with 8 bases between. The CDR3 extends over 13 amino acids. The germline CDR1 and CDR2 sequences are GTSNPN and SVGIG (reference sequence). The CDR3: CAWSAMANSPLHF. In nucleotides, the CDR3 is TGTGCCTGGAGTGCGATGGCGAATTCACCCCTCCACTTT. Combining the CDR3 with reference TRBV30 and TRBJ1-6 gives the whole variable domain SQTIHQWPATLVQPVGSPLSLECTVEGTSNPNLYWYRQAAGRGLQLLFYSVGIGQISSEVPQNLSASRPQDRQFILSSKKLLLSDSGFYLCAWSAMANSPLHFGNGTRLTVT.

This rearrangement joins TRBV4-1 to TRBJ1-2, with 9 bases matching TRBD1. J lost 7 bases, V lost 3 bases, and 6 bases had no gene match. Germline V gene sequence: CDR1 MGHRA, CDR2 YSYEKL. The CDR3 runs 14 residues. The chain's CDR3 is CASSQWTGAGGYTF. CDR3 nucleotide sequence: TGCGCCAGCAGCCAGTGGACAGGGGCAGGTGGCTACACCTTC.

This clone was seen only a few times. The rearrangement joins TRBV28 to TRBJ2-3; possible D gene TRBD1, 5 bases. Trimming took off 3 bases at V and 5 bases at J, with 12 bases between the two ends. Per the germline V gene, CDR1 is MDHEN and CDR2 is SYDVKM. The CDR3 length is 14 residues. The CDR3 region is CASSLTAQVDTQYF. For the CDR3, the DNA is TGTGCCAGCAGTTTGACAGCCCAAGTAGATACGCAGTATTTT.

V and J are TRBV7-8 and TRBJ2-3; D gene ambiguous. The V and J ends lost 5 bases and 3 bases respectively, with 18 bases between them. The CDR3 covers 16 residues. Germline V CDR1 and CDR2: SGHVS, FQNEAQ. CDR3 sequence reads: CASSPPVALGTDTQYF. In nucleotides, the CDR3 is TGTGCCAGCAGCCCTCCTGTGGCCCTGGGTACAGATACGCAGTATTTT.